The 9 T cell receptor beta chains listed next were all sequenced from one sample in a study of Graves' ophthalmopathy and Graves' hyperthyroidism. Investigators amplified TCR beta CDR3 regions from RNA transcripts. An initial RT-PCR round employing HTBI primers preceded a second-round multiplex PCR. MiXCR, applied by TCRdb to the multiplex PCR reads, yields one record per CDR3 protein. Found here are 360,000 or so distinct CDR3 sequences, around 18% of them singletons; the top ten hold about 1.4%. Sequencing was done on a sample of peripheral blood. Receptor source: a woman in her late teens or twenties with Graves' ophthalmopathy.

This clonotype was observed at least ten times. J is TRBJ2-5 and V is TRBV7-9, with TRBD2 matching 12 bases. CDR1 and CDR2 from the germline V gene are SEHNR and FQNEAQ (reference sequence). J lost 5 bases, V lost 3 bases, and 13 bases had no gene match. The CDR3 contains 18 residues. The CDR3 nucleotides read TGTGCCAGCAGCTTCCGCCCTCTAGCGGGAGGGGCCAAGGAGACCCAGTACTTC. As protein: CASSFRPLAGGAKETQYF.

This clonotype has at least ten counts. The chain is built from TRBV11-2 and TRBJ2-5, with D possibly matching TRBD1 (5 bases). Trimming left V 2 bases short and J 0 bases short, with 19 bases between. CDR3 length: 18 residues. Germline V CDR1 and CDR2: SGHAT, FQNNGV. The CDR3 here is CASSLQGPLNRYQETQYF. CDR3 nucleotides: TGTGCCAGCAGCTTACAGGGTCCTCTCAACCGGTACCAAGAGACCCAGTACTTC. Drawing the rest from reference TRBV11-2 and TRBJ2-5, the complete variable domain is EAGVAQSPRYKIIEKRQSVAFWCNPISGHATLYWYQQILGQGPKLLIQFQNNGVVDDSQLPKDRFSAERLKGVDSTLKIQPAKLEDSAVYLCASSLQGPLNRYQETQYFGPGTRLLVL.

This clonotype was observed many times. This chain joins TRBV6-5 and TRBJ1-2; D is undetermined. V lost 2 bases to trimming and J lost 3 bases, with 13 bases between them. In germline, CDR1 is MNHEY, CDR2 SVGAGI. The CDR3 extends over 15 amino acids. In DNA, the CDR3 is TGTGCCAGCAGTTACGGCCTGTACTCCGACTATGGCTACACCTTC. The encoded protein is CASSYGLYSDYGYTF.

This clonotype came up many times. The chain couples TRBV20-1 to TRBJ1-1; D gene unclear. Germline V gene data show CDR1 as DFQATT and CDR2 as SNEGSKA (reference sequence). The V and J ends lost 2 bases and 1 base respectively, with 14 bases between them. The CDR3 is made up of 15 amino acids. The chain's CDR3 is CSARPNGLSNTEAFF. The CDR3 nucleotides are TGCAGTGCTAGACCAAATGGACTGTCGAACACTGAAGCTTTCTTT.

This clonotype was counted many times. V usage is TRBV28 and J usage is TRBJ2-6; D gene ambiguous. Germline V gene lookup returns CDR1 MDHEN and CDR2 SYDVKM. Trimming cost V 2 bases and J 0 bases, with 8 bases left between them. The CDR3 runs 16 residues. The CDR3 reads CASSLNRASGANVLTF. DNA for the CDR3: TGTGCCAGCAGTTTAAATAGGGCCTCTGGGGCCAACGTCCTGACTTTC.

The sample holds many counts of this clonotype. V gene TRBV7-6 combines with J gene TRBJ1-3; the D gene is possibly TRBD1 (5 bases). Germline loops: CDR1 SGHVS, CDR2 FNYEAQ. Trimming left V 5 bases short and J 0 bases short, with 23 bases between. This CDR3 contains 19 residues. CDR3 sequence: CASSLKGLQSFFSGNTIYF. In DNA form, the CDR3 reads TGTGCCAGCAGCCTAAAGGGGCTACAGAGTTTCTTCTCTGGAAACACCATATATTTT.

This clonotype was recorded at least ten times. The chain joins TRBV6-5 to TRBJ1-2, with 9 bases identical to TRBD1. Germline V gene sequence: CDR1 MNHEY, CDR2 SVGAGI. The V segment lost 2 bases and the J segment 5 bases; nucleotides outside the gene matches: 3. This CDR3 comprises 14 residues. CDR3 coding DNA: TGTGCCAGCAGTTACCCGGGGACAGGGTATGGCTACACCTTC. This encodes CASSYPGTGYGYTF.

The chain is built from TRBV20-1 and TRBJ2-7; no reliable D call. Germline assignment: CDR1 DFQATT and CDR2 SNEGSKA (reference sequence). V was shortened by 5 bases and J by 1 base, with 12 bases between the two germline ends. The CDR3 length is 13 residues. CDR3 loop: CSALNGLSYEQYF. The CDR3 DNA follows: TGCAGTGCTCTGAACGGGCTATCCTACGAGCAGTACTTC.

This clonotype has only one observation. V is TRBV6-5 and J is TRBJ2-3; weak D call: TRBD2 (6 bases). V gave up 0 bases and J gave up 6 bases, with 10 bases separating them. The germline V gene has CDR1 MNHEY and CDR2 SVGAGI. This CDR3 contains 14 residues. CDR3 DNA sequence: TGTGCCAGCAGTTACTCTTCAGGGAGGGATACGCAGTATTTT. Protein: CASSYSSGRDTQYF.